This T cell receptor (beta chain) stems from a study of blood T cells in healthy people across ages. Combining a sample-barcoded 5' primer with a J-beta primer mix, a second PCR ran for about 7 to 12 cycles. In TCRdb, the 5' RACE reads were re-called with MiXCR into one record per CDR3 protein. Of about 670,000 distinct CDR3 sequences in the sample, approximately 52% were seen once. The ends lost 5 bases at V and 8 bases at J; junction bases unmatched: 3. CDR1 and CDR2 (germline): DFQATT, SNEGSKA (reference sequence). The length of the CDR3 is 13 residues. The sample taken for sequencing was blood. V usage is TRBV20-1 and J usage is TRBJ2-1; 13 bases are shared with TRBD2. The sequence came from a woman at least 80 years old in good health. The CDR3 region is CSAGLAGVYEQFF. In DNA form, the CDR3 reads TGCAGTGCTGGACTAGCGGGAGTATATGAGCAGTTCTTC.